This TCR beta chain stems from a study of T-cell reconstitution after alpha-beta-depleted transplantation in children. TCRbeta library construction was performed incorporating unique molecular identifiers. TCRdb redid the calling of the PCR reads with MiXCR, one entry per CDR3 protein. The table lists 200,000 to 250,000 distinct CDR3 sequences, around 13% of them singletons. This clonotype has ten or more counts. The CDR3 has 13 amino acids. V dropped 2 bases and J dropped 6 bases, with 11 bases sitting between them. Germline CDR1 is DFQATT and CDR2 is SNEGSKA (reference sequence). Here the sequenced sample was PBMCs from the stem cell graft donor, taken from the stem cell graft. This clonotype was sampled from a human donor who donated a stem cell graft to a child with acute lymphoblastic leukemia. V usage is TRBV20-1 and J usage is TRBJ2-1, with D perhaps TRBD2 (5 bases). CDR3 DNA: TGCAGTGCTAGACTCACTAGGGTCAATGAGCAGTTCTTC. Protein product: CSARLTRVNEQFF.